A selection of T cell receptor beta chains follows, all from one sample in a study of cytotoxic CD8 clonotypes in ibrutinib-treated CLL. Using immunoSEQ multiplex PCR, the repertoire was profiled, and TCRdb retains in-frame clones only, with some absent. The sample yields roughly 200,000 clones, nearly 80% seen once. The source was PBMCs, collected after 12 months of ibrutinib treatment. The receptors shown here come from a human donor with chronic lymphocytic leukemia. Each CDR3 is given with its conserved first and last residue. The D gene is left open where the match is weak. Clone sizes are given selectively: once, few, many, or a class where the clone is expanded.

TGTGCCACCAGCAGCGGACGGTTCTATGGCTACACCTTC,CATSSGRFYGYTF,TRBJ1-2,.,TRBV15,few
TGTGCCAGCAGCTTGGTTCTAGCGGGGGGATACACAGATACGCAGTATTTT,CASSLVLAGGYTDTQYF,TRBJ2-3,TRBD2,TRBV5-4,.
TGTGCCAGCAGCTTTTCGCAGGGCAAGTCTGAAGCTTTCTTT,CASSFSQGKSEAFF,TRBJ1-1,.,TRBV7-9,.
TGTGCCAGTAAACGACAGGGGCTTAGCTCTGGGGCCAACGTCCTGACTTTC,CASKRQGLSSGANVLTF,TRBJ2-6,TRBD1,TRBV19,.
TGTGCCAGCATCCTTTCGCCCGGGATCTATGGCTACACCTTC,CASILSPGIYGYTF,TRBJ1-2,.,TRBV6-1,.
TGTGCCAGCCACCCCTCCGGAGGAACCAATTCACCCCTCCACTTT,CASHPSGGTNSPLHF,TRBJ1-6,.,TRBV6-1,few
TGTGCCAGCAGCTACCGGACTAGCGGGAGTTCATACAATGAGCAGTTCTTC,CASSYRTSGSSYNEQFF,TRBJ2-1,TRBD2,TRBV11-3,few
TGTGCCAGCAGCATCTCGGACGGTGGTACTGAAGCTTTCTTT,CASSISDGGTEAFF,TRBJ1-1,.,TRBV6-5,.
TGTGCCACCCCCCGGAGTGTGGGAGGGTGCAATCAGCCCCAGCATTTT,CATPRSVGGCNQPQHF,TRBJ1-5,.,TRBV11-3,.
TGTGCCAGCAGCCGAAGGACAGGGTCCCACGAGCAGTACTTC,CASSRRTGSHEQYF,TRBJ2-7,TRBD1,TRBV28,.
TGTGCCAGCAGCCGACGGCATACAGGGAACACTGAAGCTTTCTTT,CASSRRHTGNTEAFF,TRBJ1-1,.,TRBV6-1,few
TGTGCCAGCACAGAGGGGCTACCTCTACACAATGAGCAGTTCTTC,CASTEGLPLHNEQFF,TRBJ2-1,.,TRBV2,.
TGTGCCAGCAGCTTAGAGGGACAGAACACTGAAGCTTTCTTT,CASSLEGQNTEAFF,TRBJ1-1,.,TRBV11-2,.
TGCGCCAGCAGCTTGGGGACACTTCGGGAAAAACTGTTTTTT,CASSLGTLREKLFF,TRBJ1-4,.,TRBV5-1,.
TGTGCCAGTAGTGTCCGGGACTACCCCTACGAGCAGTACTTC,CASSVRDYPYEQYF,TRBJ2-7,TRBD2,TRBV19,few
TGCGCCAGCAGTTCCCAGGGTGGCAGCAATCAGCCCCAGCATTTT,CASSSQGGSNQPQHF,TRBJ1-5,.,TRBV5-1,.
TGTGCCAGCGGTACGTGGGAGACCCAGTACTTC,CASGTWETQYF,TRBJ2-5,.,TRBV6-5,once
TGTGCCAGCAGTGTCCGGACAACGAACACTGAAGCTTTCTTT,CASSVRTTNTEAFF,TRBJ1-1,.,TRBV2,.
TGCGCCAGCAGCCAAGGGGCCGTATCCGAGCAGTACTTC,CASSQGAVSEQYF,TRBJ2-7,.,TRBV4-1,once
TGTGCCAGCAGCGTAGCGCCGACTAGCGTCGCAGATACGCAGTATTTT,CASSVAPTSVADTQYF,TRBJ2-3,TRBD2,TRBV9,.
TGTGCCAGCAGTTACTCGTGGGGACAGCCCCAGCATTTT,CASSYSWGQPQHF,TRBJ1-5,.,TRBV6-5,.
TGTGCCTGGATTACCTTTCGGGGCCATGGCTACACCTTC,CAWITFRGHGYTF,TRBJ1-2,.,TRBV30,.
TGTGCCAGCAGTTATGATACAGATACGCAGTATTTT,CASSYDTDTQYF,TRBJ2-3,.,TRBV6-5,.
TGTGCCAGTACCGAGGGTAATGATTGGGGCTACACCTTC,CASTEGNDWGYTF,TRBJ1-2,.,TRBV19,.
TGTGCCAGCAGCCGCGGACAGCCTAGATTGAACACCATATATTTT,CASSRGQPRLNTIYF,TRBJ1-3,.,TRBV6-5,.
TGTGCCAGCAGCTCGACAGGGGAAGGGGGAAACACCATATATTTT,CASSSTGEGGNTIYF,TRBJ1-3,TRBD1,TRBV28,.
TGTGCCAGCAGTCCTGTGGGGTCGTCCACCGGGGAGCTGTTTTTT,CASSPVGSSTGELFF,TRBJ2-2,.,TRBV11-3,.
TGCGCCACTTCTCGCGGGGAGGGGTACGAGCAGTACTTC,CATSRGEGYEQYF,TRBJ2-7,TRBD2,TRBV10-2,.
TGTGCCAGCAGTTACTCGGACAGTAACTATGGCTACACCTTC,CASSYSDSNYGYTF,TRBJ1-2,.,TRBV6-5,.
TGTGCCAGCAGCCTCGGTGGGGCTAACTATGGCTACACCTTC,CASSLGGANYGYTF,TRBJ1-2,.,TRBV5-6,.
TGTGCCTGGAGTGTACCCCATCTGGGTCCAGGACACGTGAGCAATCAGCCCCAGCATTTT,CAWSVPHLGPGHVSNQPQHF,TRBJ1-5,.,TRBV30,.
TGTGCCAGCATGGGACAGGGCCCCTCCCAGCATTTT,CASMGQGPSQHF,TRBJ1-5,TRBD1,TRBV27,many
TGTGCCAGCAGTCCGGGACAGGGGTCGCCTCCTGAAGCTTTCTTT,CASSPGQGSPPEAFF,TRBJ1-1,TRBD1,TRBV28,.
TGCAGCGTTATTGGGGACAGGGGAAACACCATATATTTT,CSVIGDRGNTIYF,TRBJ1-3,TRBD1,TRBV29-1,.
TGCGCCAGCAGCCTAGGGACGGACTCCTACGAGCAGTACTTC,CASSLGTDSYEQYF,TRBJ2-7,.,TRBV5-1,.
TGTGCCAGCAGTGAAGGACGGACTTATACGCAGTATTTT,CASSEGRTYTQYF,TRBJ2-3,.,TRBV6-1,.
TGTGCCAGCTCACCGACCCGCAGGTTGCACGAGCAGTACTTC,CASSPTRRLHEQYF,TRBJ2-7,.,TRBV6-6,once
TGTGCCTGGAGTAGGCGGGGGGGACTACGGGGAGATACGCAGTATTTT,CAWSRRGGLRGDTQYF,TRBJ2-3,TRBD2,TRBV30,.
TGTGCCAGCAGCCGCGGGGGGACAACTAATGAAAAACTGTTTTTT,CASSRGGTTNEKLFF,TRBJ1-4,.,TRBV6-5,.
TGTGCCAGCAGTGCAGTCGGGGGGGTATACAGCTATGGCTACACCTTC,CASSAVGGVYSYGYTF,TRBJ1-2,.,TRBV7-9,.
TGTGCCAGCAGTTCCGGACAGGGCGCCTACTATGGCTACACCTTC,CASSSGQGAYYGYTF,TRBJ1-2,TRBD1,TRBV28,once
TGTGCCAGCACCCACCTGGGGGGGGAAGACACATACGAGCAGTACTTC,CASTHLGGEDTYEQYF,TRBJ2-7,TRBD2,TRBV25-1,few
TGTGCCAGCAGTTTAAGGGTCCAGGGGCGAAGGAACGGCTACACCTTC,CASSLRVQGRRNGYTF,TRBJ1-2,.,TRBV28,.
TGTGCCAGCAGTGAATCTGGGGGGGTGCCCGGGGAGCTGTTTTTT,CASSESGGVPGELFF,TRBJ2-2,TRBD2,TRBV25-1,.
TGTGCCAGTGGACAGGGACTTACCGGGGAGCTGTTTTTT,CASGQGLTGELFF,TRBJ2-2,TRBD1,TRBV19,.
TGTGCCAGCATCTCCTCCGGAACAGCGGATACGCAGTATTTT,CASISSGTADTQYF,TRBJ2-3,.,TRBV5-5,.
TGTGCCAGCTCACTCGGGACAGGGACTCCCGAGCAGTACTTC,CASSLGTGTPEQYF,TRBJ2-7,TRBD1,TRBV18,.
TGTGCCAGCAGTGCCCCCCTCGGGCCCTATGGCTACACCTTC,CASSAPLGPYGYTF,TRBJ1-2,.,TRBV25-1,.
TGTGCCAGCAGCATATATAGCGGGGGGGGAGAGACCCAGTACTTC,CASSIYSGGGETQYF,TRBJ2-5,TRBD2,TRBV6-5,many
TGTGCCAGCAGCGTAGGATCAGGAGACGAGCAGTTCTTC,CASSVGSGDEQFF,TRBJ2-1,.,TRBV9,.
TGTGCCAGCAGCGGGGGCCTGAACACTGAAGCTTTCTTT,CASSGGLNTEAFF,TRBJ1-1,.,TRBV7-8,.
TGTGCCAGCCGGGACGGACCAAACACCGGGGAGCTGTTTTTT,CASRDGPNTGELFF,TRBJ2-2,.,TRBV5-4,.